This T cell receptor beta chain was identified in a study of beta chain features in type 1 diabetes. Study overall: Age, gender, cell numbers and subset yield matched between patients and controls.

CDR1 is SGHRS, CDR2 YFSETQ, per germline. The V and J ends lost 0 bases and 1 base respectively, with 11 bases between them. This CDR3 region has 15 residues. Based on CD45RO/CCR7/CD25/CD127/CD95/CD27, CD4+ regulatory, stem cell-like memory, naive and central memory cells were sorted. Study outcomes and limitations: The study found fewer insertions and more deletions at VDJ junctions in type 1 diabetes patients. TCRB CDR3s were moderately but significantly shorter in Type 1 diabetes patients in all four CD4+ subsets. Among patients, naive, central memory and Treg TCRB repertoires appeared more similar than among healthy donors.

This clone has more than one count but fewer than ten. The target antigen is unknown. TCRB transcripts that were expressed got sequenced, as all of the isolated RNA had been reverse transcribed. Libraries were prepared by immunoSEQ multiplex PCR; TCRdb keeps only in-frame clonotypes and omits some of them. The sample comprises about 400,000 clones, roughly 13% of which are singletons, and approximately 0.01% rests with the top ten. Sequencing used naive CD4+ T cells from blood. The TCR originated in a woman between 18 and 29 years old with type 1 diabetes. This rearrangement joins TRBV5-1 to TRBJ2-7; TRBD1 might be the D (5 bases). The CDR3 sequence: CASSLVGAGSYEQYF. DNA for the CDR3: TGCGCCAGCAGCTTGGTTGGGGCCGGGTCCTACGAGCAGTACTTC.